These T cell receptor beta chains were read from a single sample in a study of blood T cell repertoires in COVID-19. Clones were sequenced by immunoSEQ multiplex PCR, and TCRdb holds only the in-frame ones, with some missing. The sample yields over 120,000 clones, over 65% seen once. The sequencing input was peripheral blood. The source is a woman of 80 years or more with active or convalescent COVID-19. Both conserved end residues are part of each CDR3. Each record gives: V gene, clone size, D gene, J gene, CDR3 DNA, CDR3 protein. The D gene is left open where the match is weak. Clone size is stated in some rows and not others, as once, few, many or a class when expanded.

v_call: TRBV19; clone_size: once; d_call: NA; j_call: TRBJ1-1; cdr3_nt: TGTGCCAGTAGCGTCCAGGGGAGCCGCACTGAAGCTTTCTTT; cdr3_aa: CASSVQGSRTEAFF
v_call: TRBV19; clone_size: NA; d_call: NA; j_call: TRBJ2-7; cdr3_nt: TGTGCCAGTAGTATAGATCTAGGAGCCTACGAGCAGTACTTC; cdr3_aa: CASSIDLGAYEQYF
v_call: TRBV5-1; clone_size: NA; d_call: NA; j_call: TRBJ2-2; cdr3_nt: TGCGCCAGCAGCCAGGGGACGAACACCGGGGAGCTGTTTTTT; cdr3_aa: CASSQGTNTGELFF
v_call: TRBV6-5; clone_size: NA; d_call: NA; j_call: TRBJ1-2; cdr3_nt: TGTGCCAGCACAGCAAGGGGGATATTTCTTAGCTACACCTTC; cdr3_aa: CASTARGIFLSYTF
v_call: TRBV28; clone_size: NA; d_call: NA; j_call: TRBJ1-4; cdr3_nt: TGTGCCAGCAGTTTATACCAGGGAACTAATGAAAAACTGTTTTTT; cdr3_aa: CASSLYQGTNEKLFF
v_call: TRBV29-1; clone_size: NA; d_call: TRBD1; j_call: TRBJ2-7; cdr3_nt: TGCAGCGTAACAGGGGGCTTTTACGAGCAGTACTTC; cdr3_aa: CSVTGGFYEQYF
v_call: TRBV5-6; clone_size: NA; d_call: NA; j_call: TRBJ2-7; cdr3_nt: TGTGCCAGCAGCTTGCCGGGGGGCTTAGAGCAGTACTTC; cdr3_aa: CASSLPGGLEQYF
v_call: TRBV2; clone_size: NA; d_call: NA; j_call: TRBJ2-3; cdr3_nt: TGTGCCAGCAGGTCCCCCGCAGATACGCAGTATTTT; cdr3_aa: CASRSPADTQYF
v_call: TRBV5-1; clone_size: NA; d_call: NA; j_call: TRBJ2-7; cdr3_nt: TGCGCCAGCAGCTTGGCCCTGGGGCAGCCCTACGAGCAGTACTTC; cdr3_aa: CASSLALGQPYEQYF
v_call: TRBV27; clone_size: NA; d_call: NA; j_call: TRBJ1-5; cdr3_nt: TGTGCCACCCAGAGCAGGGTCGGCAATCAGCCCCAGCATTTT; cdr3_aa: CATQSRVGNQPQHF
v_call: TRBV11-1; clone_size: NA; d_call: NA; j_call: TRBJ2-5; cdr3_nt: TGTGCCAGCAGCCCCTGGACTAACCTACAAGAGACCCAGTACTTC; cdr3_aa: CASSPWTNLQETQYF
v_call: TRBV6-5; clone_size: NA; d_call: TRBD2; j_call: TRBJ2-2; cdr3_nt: TGTGCCAGCAGGAATCCGGGGGGAACCGGGGAGCTGTTTTTT; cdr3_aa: CASRNPGGTGELFF
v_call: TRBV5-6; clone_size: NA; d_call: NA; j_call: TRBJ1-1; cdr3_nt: TGTGCCAGCAGCTCGAGGGTTGGTGTAAACACTGAAGCTTTCTTT; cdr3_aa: CASSSRVGVNTEAFF
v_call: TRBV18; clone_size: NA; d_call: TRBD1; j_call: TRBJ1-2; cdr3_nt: TGTGCCAGCCGCCGCGAGGGACAGGGGGCGGCAGGCTACACCTTC; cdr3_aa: CASRREGQGAAGYTF
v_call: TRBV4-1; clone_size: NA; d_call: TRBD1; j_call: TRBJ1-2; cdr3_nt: TGCGCCAGCAGCCAAGAACAAAGGGACAGGGGGGCCGGCTACACCTTC; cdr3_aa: CASSQEQRDRGAGYTF
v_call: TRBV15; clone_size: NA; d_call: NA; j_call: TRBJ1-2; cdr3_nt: TGTGCCACCAGCAGAGATGGTAGGGGGTATGGCTACACCTTC; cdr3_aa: CATSRDGRGYGYTF
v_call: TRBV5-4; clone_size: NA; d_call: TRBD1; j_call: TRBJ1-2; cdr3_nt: TGTGCCAGCAGCTTGGGAGGGACAGGGAAAAACTATGGCTACACCTTC; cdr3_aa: CASSLGGTGKNYGYTF
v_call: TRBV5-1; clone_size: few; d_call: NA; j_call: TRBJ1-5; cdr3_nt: TGCGCCAGCAGCTTGGGTGCCGGAGTTTATAATCAGCCCCAGCATTTT; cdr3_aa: CASSLGAGVYNQPQHF
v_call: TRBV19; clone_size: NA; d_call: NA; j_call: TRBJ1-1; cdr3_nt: TGTGCCAGTAGTATATGGGGCCTGAACACTGAAGCTTTCTTT; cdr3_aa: CASSIWGLNTEAFF
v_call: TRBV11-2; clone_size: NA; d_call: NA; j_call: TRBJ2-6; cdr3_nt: TGTGCCAGCAGCTCTGTCCCGGGACTCCAAAAGCCTGGGGCCAACGTCCTGACTTTC; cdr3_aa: CASSSVPGLQKPGANVLTF
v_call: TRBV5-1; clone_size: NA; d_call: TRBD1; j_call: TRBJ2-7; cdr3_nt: TGCGCCAGCCCAGGACAGGGAGGACCCCGAACTTATTACGAGCAGTACTTC; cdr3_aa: CASPGQGGPRTYYEQYF
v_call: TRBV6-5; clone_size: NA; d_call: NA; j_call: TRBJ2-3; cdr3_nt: TGTGCCAGCAGTTATTTGGCAGGGGTCACAGATACGCAGTATTTT; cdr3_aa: CASSYLAGVTDTQYF
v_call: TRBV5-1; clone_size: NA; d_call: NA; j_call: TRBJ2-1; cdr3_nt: TGCGCCAGCAGCTTGGGCGGCACCCGCTCCTACAATGAGCAGTTCTTC; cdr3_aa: CASSLGGTRSYNEQFF
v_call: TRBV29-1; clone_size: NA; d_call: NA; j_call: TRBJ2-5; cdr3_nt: TGCAGCGTTGTTCTTGTCGGGGAGACCCAGTACTTC; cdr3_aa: CSVVLVGETQYF
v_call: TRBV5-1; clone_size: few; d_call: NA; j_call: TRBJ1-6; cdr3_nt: TGCGCCAGCAGCTTGGACCGGGGGGACTACTCACCCCTCCACTTT; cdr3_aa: CASSLDRGDYSPLHF
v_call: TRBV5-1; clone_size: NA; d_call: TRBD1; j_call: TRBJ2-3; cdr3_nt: TGCGCCAGCAGCTCGGGACAGAGCACACATACGCAGTATTTT; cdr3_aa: CASSSGQSTHTQYF
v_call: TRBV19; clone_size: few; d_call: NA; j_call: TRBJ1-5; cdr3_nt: TGTGCCAGTAGGGACTTCACCGGGCAGCCCCAGCATTTT; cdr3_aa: CASRDFTGQPQHF
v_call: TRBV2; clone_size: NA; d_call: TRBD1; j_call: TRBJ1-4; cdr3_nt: TGTGCCAGCAGGGGACAGTCGGTCGCAAATGAAAAACTGTTTTTT; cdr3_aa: CASRGQSVANEKLFF
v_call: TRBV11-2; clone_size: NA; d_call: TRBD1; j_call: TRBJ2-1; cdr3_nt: TGTGCCAGCAGTACCTTTTTGCACAGGGGGAACAATGAGCAGTTCTTC; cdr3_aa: CASSTFLHRGNNEQFF
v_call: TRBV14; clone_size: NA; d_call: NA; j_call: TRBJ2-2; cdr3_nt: TGTGCCAGCAGCCAAGCACTCTCCGGGGAGCTGTTTTTT; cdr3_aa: CASSQALSGELFF
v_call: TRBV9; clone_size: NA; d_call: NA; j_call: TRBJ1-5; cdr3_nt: TGTGCCAGCAGCGTAGTTGGCAGATATAGCAATCAGCCCCAGCATTTT; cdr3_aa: CASSVVGRYSNQPQHF
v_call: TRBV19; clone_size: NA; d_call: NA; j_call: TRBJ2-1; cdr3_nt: TGTGCCAGTAGTATCTCCAAGAGCTCCTACAATGAGCAGTTCTTC; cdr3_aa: CASSISKSSYNEQFF
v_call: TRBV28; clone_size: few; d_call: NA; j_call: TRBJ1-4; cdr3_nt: TGTGCCAGCAGTAGGCGGGACGGACCTAATGAAAAACTGTTTTTT; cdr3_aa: CASSRRDGPNEKLFF
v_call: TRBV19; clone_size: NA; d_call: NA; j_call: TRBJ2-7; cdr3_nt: TGTGCCAGTAGTACGGGACCCGCCAGGGGCGAGCAGTACTTC; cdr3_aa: CASSTGPARGEQYF
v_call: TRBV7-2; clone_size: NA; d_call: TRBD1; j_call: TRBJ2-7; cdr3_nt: TGTGCCAGCAGCTTAGGGACAGGGGGCAACTACGAGCAGTACTTC; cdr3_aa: CASSLGTGGNYEQYF
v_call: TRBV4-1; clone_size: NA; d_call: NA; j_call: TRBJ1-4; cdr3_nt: TGCGCCAGCAGCCAAGTCCCGACAGCAACTAATGAAAAACTGTTTTTT; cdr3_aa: CASSQVPTATNEKLFF
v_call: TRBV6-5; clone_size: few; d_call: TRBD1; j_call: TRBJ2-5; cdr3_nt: TGTGCCAGCAGTACAGGGGGACGAGAGACCCAGTACTTC; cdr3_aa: CASSTGGRETQYF
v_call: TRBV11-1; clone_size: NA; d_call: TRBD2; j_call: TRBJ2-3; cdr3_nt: TGTGCCAGCAGCTTGACAGGCGGGGGGACAGATACGCAGTATTTT; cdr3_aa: CASSLTGGGTDTQYF
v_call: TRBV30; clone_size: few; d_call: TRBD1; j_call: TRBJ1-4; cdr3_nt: TGTGCCTGGAGGACAGGGATAGAGGCTAATGAAAAACTGTTTTTT; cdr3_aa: CAWRTGIEANEKLFF
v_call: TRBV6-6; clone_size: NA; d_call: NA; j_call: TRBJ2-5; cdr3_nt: TGTGCCAGCAGTACCTCGGGGAGTTTTCAAGAGACCCAGTACTTC; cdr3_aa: CASSTSGSFQETQYF
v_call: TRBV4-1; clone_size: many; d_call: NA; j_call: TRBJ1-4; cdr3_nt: TGCGCCAGCAGTCCCGGAGGCGGGGACGGTGAAAAACTGTTTTTT; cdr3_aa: CASSPGGGDGEKLFF
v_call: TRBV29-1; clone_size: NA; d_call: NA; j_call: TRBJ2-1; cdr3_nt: TGCAGCGGACAGGTTGCCCAGTACAATGAGCAGTTCTTC; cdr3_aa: CSGQVAQYNEQFF
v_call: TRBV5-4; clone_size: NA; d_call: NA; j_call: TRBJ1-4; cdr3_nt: TGTGCCAGCAGCTCGAACAGGAATCCCGCCGAAAAACTGTTTTTT; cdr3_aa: CASSSNRNPAEKLFF
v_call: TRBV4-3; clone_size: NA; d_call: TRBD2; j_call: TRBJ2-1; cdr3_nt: TGCGCCAGCAGTCGAATAGCGGGGGGAAACAATGAGCAGTTCTTC; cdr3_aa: CASSRIAGGNNEQFF
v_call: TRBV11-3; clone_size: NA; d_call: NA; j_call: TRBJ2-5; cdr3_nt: TGTGCCAGCAGCTCTGGGGAGACCCAGACCCAGTACTTC; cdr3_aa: CASSSGETQTQYF
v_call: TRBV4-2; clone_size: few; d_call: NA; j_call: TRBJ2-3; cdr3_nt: TGTGCCAGCAGCCAAGTGCCCCAGGGCGGGAATACGCAGTATTTT; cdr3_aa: CASSQVPQGGNTQYF
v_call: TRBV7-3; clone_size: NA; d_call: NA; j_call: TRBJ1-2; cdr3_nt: TGTGCCAGCAGCTCGGATGAGGGACTTGGGTACACCTTC; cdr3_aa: CASSSDEGLGYTF
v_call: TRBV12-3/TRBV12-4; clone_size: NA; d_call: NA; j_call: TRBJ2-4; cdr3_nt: TGTGCCAGCAGTCTACAGGGGAGGAACATTCAGTACTTC; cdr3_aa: CASSLQGRNIQYF
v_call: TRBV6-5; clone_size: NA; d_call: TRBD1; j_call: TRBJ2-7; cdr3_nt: TGTGCCAGCACCGGACAGGGGGTAACCTACGAGCAGTACTTC; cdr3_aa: CASTGQGVTYEQYF
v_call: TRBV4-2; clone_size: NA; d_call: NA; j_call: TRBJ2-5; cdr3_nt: TGTGCCAGCAGCCAGGAGGAGATGGCTAAGGGAGAGACCCAGTACTTC; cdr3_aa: CASSQEEMAKGETQYF